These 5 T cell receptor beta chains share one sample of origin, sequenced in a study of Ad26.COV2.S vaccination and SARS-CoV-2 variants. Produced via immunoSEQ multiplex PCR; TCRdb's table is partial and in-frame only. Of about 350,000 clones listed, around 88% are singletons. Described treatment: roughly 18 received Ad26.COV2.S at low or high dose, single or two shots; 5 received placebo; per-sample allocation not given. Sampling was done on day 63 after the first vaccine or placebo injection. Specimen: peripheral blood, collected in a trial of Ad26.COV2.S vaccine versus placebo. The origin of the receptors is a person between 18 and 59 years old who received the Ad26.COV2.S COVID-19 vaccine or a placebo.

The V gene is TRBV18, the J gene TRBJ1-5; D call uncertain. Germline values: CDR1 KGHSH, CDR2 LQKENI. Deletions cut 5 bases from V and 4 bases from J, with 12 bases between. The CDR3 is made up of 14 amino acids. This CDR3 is CASSKTGGNQPQHF. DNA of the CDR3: TGTGCCAGCTCAAAGACGGGAGGGAATCAGCCCCAGCATTTT.

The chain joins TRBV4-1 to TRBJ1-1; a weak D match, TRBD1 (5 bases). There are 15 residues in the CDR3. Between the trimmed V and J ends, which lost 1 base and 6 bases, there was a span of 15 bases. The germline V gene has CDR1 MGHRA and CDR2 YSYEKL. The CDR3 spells CASSQAGTIGAEAFF. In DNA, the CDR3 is TGCGCCAGCAGCCAAGCCGGGACCATCGGCGCTGAAGCTTTCTTT.

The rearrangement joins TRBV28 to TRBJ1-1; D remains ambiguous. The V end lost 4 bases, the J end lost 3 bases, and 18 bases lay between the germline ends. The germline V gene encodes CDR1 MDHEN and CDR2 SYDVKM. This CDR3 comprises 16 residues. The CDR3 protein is CASSSKAPVYDTEAFF. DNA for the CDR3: TGTGCCAGCAGTTCCAAAGCCCCAGTATACGACACTGAAGCTTTCTTT.

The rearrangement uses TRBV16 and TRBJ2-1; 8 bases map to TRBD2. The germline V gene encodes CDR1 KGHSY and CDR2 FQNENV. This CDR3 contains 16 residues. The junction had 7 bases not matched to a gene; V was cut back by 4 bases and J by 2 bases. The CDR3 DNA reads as TGTGCCAGCAGCCCTTCGGGAGGGGGTACCTACAATGAGCAGTTCTTC. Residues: CASSPSGGGTYNEQFF.

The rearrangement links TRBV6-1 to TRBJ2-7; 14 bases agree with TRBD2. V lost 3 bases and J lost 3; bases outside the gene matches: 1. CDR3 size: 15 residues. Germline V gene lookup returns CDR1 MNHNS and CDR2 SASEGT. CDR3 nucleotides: TGTGCCAGCAGTGAGGGACTAGCGGGAGACTACGAGCAGTACTTC. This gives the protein CASSEGLAGDYEQYF.